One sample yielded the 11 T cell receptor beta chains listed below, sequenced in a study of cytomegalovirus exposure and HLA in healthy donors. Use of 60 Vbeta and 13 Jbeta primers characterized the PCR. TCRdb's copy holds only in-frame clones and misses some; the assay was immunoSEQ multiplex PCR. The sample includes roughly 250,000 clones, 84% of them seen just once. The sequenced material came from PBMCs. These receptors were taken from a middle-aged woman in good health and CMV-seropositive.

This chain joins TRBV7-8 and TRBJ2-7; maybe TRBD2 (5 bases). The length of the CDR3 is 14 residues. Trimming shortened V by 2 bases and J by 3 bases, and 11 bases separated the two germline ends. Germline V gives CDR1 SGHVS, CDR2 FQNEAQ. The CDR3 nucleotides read TGTGCCAGCAGCTTACACGGTGGGAGCTACGAGCAGTACTTC. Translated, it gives CASSLHGGSYEQYF.

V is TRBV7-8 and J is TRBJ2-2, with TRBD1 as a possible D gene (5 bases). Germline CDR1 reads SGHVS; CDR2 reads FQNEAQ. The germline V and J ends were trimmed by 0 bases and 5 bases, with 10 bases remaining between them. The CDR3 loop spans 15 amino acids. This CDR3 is CASSLAQGWTGELFF. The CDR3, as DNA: TGTGCCAGCAGCTTAGCGCAGGGATGGACCGGGGAGCTGTTTTTT. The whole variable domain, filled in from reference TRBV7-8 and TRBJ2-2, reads GAGVSQSPRYKVAKRGQDVALRCDPISGHVSLFWYQQALGQGPEFLTYFQNEAQLDKSGLPSDRFFAERPEGSVSTLKIQRTQQEDSAVYLCASSLAQGWTGELFFGEGSRLTVL.

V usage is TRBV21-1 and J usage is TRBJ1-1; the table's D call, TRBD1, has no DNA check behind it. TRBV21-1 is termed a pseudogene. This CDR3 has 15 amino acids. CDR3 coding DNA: TGTGCCAGCAGCGCGAACAGGGGGCGTCACGCTGAAGCTTTCTTT. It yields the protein CASSANRGRHAEAFF.

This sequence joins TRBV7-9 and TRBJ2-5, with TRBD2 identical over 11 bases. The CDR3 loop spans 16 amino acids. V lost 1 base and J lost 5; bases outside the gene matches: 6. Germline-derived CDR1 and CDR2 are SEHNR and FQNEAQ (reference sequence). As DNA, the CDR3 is TGTGCCAGCAGCTTAGGACTAGCGGGAATAGGGGAGACCCAGTACTTC. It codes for CASSLGLAGIGETQYF.

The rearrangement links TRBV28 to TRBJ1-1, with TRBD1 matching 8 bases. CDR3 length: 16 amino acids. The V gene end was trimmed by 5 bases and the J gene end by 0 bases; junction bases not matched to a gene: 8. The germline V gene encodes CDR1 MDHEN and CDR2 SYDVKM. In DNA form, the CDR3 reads TGTGCCAGCAGTAGAGACAGGGGCGGCATGAACACTGAAGCTTTCTTT. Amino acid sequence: CASSRDRGGMNTEAFF.

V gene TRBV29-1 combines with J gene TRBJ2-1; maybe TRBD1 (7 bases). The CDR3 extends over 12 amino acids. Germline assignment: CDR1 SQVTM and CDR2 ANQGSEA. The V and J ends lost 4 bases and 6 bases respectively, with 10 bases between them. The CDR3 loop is CSVGQGGNEQFF. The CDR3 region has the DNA TGCAGCGTTGGACAGGGAGGCAATGAGCAGTTCTTC.

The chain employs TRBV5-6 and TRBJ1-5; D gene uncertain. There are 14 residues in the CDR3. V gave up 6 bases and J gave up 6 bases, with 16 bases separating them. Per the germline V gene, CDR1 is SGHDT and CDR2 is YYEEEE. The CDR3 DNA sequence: TGTGCCAGCACCGAATCCGCCGCGGGTCAGCCCCAGCATTTT. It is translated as CASTESAAGQPQHF.

CDR3 in amino acids: CASSLAAGEQFF. CDR3 DNA: TGTGCCAGCAGCTTAGCGGCGGGTGAGCAGTTCTTC. This sequence joins TRBV7-9 and TRBJ2-1, with a tentative D call TRBD2 (5 bases). V was trimmed by 0 bases and J by 9 bases, leaving 6 bases between them. The CDR3 has 12 residues. Germline V lookup: CDR1 SEHNR, CDR2 FQNEAQ (reference sequence).

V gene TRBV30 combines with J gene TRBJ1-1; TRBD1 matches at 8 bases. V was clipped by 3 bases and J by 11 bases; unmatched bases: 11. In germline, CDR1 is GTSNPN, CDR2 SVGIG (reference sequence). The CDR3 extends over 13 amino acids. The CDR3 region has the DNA TGTGCCTGGAGCTCCCACAGGGGGGTTTGGGCTTTCTTT. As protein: CAWSSHRGVWAFF.

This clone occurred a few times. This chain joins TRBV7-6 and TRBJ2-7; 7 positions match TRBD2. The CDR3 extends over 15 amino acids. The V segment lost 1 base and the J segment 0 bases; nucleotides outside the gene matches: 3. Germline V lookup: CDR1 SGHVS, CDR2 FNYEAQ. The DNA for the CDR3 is TGTGCCAGCAGCTTAGGAGCGGGACTCTCCTACGAGCAGTACTTC. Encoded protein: CASSLGAGLSYEQYF.

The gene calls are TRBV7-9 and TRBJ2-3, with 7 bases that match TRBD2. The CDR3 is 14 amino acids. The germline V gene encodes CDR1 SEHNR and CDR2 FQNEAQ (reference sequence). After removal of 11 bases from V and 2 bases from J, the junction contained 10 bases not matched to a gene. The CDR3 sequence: CASHPAGVTDTQYF. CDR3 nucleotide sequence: TGTGCCTCCCACCCCGCGGGAGTCACAGATACGCAGTATTTT.